These T cell receptor beta chains were read from a single sample in a study of type 1 and type 2 diabetes patients. Each CDR3 protein is one row after TCRdb ran MiXCR on the multiplex PCR reads. The sample has more than 250,000 distinct CDR3 sequences, approximately 50% seen once; the top ten hold 12% to 15%. Sequenced material: peripheral blood mononuclear cells (PBMCs). All receptors derive from a man between 18 and 35 years old with type 2 diabetes. CDR3s include the opening cysteine and the closing phenylalanine or tryptophan.

TRBV10-1 | CASSEVAGYNEQFF
TRBV19 | CASSIPTEAVTEAFF
TRBV12-5 | CASGLGSSYNEQFF
TRBV9 | CASTTSGGENTGELFF
TRBV5-1 | CASSLADRPTGELFF
TRBV7-2 | CASSLSTNYEQYF
TRBV28 | CATRGSSYNEQFF
TRBV7-8 | CASSVSGVTDTQYF
TRBV7-4 | CASSSRTGGTYEQYF
TRBV19 | CASSIRSRGPTDTQYF
TRBV5-1 | CASSLAGQGTEAFF
TRBV10-3 | CAISESGQGAANAEAFF
TRBV6-5 | CASSYDGTNYGYTF
TRBV14 | CASSGTSGLYPSYEQYF
TRBV19 | CASSIKFQTGTGIQYF
TRBV28 | CASSWDVINEQFF
TRBV24-1 | CATGPSGKPNTGELFF
TRBV20-1 | CSVQGGSVETQYF
TRBV7-9 | CASSTGQGAAYEQYF
TRBV4-3 | CASSPRALNTEAFF
TRBV30 | CAWIGGQSTGELFF
TRBV19 | CASSMGANQETQYF
TRBV6-6 | CASKEVVGTDTQYF
TRBV7-3 | CASSLGTQQETQYF
TRBV5-1 | CASSWTMENTEAFF
TRBV24-1 | CATSDPGTSRSTDTQYF
TRBV24-1 | CATRTGTGNYEQYF
TRBV25-1 | CASSKTSINEQFF
TRBV27 | CASKGLASYEQYF
TRBV20-1 | CSAASLAGSGYEQYF
TRBV19 | CASSSARGDGQYF
TRBV7-7 | CASSSGTSGQETQYF
TRBV5-1 | CASSLAVGAGQETQYF
TRBV15 | CATSKPLGLSSREKLSF
TRBV7-6 | CASSQDTGGLYEQYF
TRBV28 | CASSYSRKGGDQPQHF
TRBV2 | CASRFVNTEAFF
TRBV19 | CASSPVRGSTDTQYF
TRBV7-8 | CASSPVQTLGTGELFF
TRBV5-8 | CASSLIRAYQETQYF
TRBV5-1 | CASSSRLANTGELFF
TRBV5-1 | CASSLVSRAGANVLTF
TRBV6-1 | CASSYEDRDNSPLHF
TRBV7-9 | CASSPLAGTGSYEQYF
TRBV6-5 | CASSFQDRAGYTF
TRBV20-1 | CSARVISEQYF
TRBV12-3/TRBV12-4 | CASTFGQGAGVYGYTF
TRBV19 | CATAETGLYEQYF
TRBV10-1 | CASSDRDTGWNEQFF
TRBV5-1 | CASSLIGEANTEAFF
TRBV7-8 | CASSLDPGWDGYTF
TRBV20-1 | CSARLAGRETQYF
TRBV20-1 | CSARNLAGSSYEQYF
TRBV7-3 | CASSPQWTANTGELFF